This T cell receptor (beta chain) originates from a study of radiation and T cells in renal cell carcinoma (dated by TCRdb to 2018 to 2020). Notes on the research overall: In total, 53 samples, comprising some 25 tumors and around 27 peripheral blood samples, were subjected to TCR beta sequencing. The final blood draw was performed at 4 weeks after radiation, at the same time as nephrectomy. A total of roughly 3,900,000 unique CDR3 nucleotide sequences, encoding 2.5 million to 3 million unique CDR3 amino acid sequences, were found across all 50 or so samples.

In light of the paper, this sample's time point label describes: blood 4 weeks post-SBRT, at nephrectomy. According to the study, the label for this sample's treatment or condition signals: 15 Gy SBRT to primary tumor, nephrectomy 4 weeks later. Samples were obtained from a clinical trial, in which 15 Gy stereotactic body radiation therapy was delivered to primary renal cell carcinomas and nephrectomy was performed 4 weeks later. To follow tumor-enriched clonotypes, peripheral blood was collected serially from radiation-treated patients at baseline and again at 2 weeks and 4 weeks after SBRT. Every patient's renal cell carcinoma showed clear cell pathology. The QIAamp DNA Blood Mini Kit (Qiagen) was used to prepare genomic DNA for TCR sequencing. Samples were included in the analyses only if all quality control checks were passed. From its cysteine to its phenylalanine, the CDR3 spans 16 amino acids. Just the 48-base CDR3 DNA is kept, in frame starting at base 1. V and J lose 3 bases and 7 bases, and a span of 21 bases separates them. CDR1 SGHTA and CDR2 FQGNSA were looked up in the germline V gene.

Paper-wide results and their limitations: Tracking of blood repertoire dynamics stopped at three to four weeks after treatment, with no follow-up past that point. Because pretreatment tumor biopsies were not available, the baseline intratumoral presence of clonotypes could not be determined. In blood, the top tumor clonotypes increased between baseline and 2 weeks post-radiation and then shrank by 4 weeks, which suggests that tumor-resident clones expanded only transiently. The single-armed trial design could not address effects of radiation dose or scheduling on the TCR repertoire.

The table lists this clone with a count of one. It lacks a known antigen. No much larger clone exists at a distance of one base, and base qualities are not known. TCR beta libraries were generated from genomic DNA with the immunoSEQ kit, following the manufacturer's recommendations. To prepare libraries, a first multiplex PCR with proprietary primers was run, followed by a second PCR that added unique barcodes, and a bead cleanup was done after each round. A positive control reaction and a negative control reaction, both provided in the kit, were run with every batch of samples. The final libraries were assessed on an Agilent 4200 TapeStation D1000 ScreenTape, pooled by volume, and quantified by qPCR. Sequencing was performed on an Illumina NextSeq500 with a MidOutput 150-cycle cartridge, and 156 Read1 and 15 Index1 cycles were run with kit custom primers. The pooled library was loaded at 0.95 to 1 pM with roughly 19% PhiX control spiked in. The published analysis was carried out like this. The vendor-processed data were analyzed in R, and a clonotype was defined as all T cells that share the same CDR3 nucleotide sequence. In the clone abundance analyses, frequencies in each sample were normalized to that sample's 10,000 most abundant clones. Public T cell clones, averaging fewer than five per sample, were removed before analysis. A difference in abundance of at least 32-fold between compartments was used to define tumor-enriched and baseline blood-enriched clonotypes. A beta-binomial differential abundance model was used to identify clonotypes that expanded or contracted between blood time points. The Baroni-Urbani and Buser coefficient was used to measure tumor-blood repertoire similarity, and groups were compared with two-tailed Wilcoxon tests in R. As stored in TCRdb, this immuneACCESS dataset retains in-frame rearrangements with V and J assigned. A fraction of the clones does not appear; measured against another copy, unresolved V genes explain less than half of the discrepancy, and the remainder lacks a known reason. That table furnishes V, J and clone size, whereas the DNA furnished D and trimming. This sample comprises around 180,000 clones, 88% of them detected only once. The ten biggest clones cover about 11% of the sample.

The TCR sequence derives from a woman in her fifties or sixties with renal cell carcinoma. This specimen consisted of blood, obtained from a patient whose treatment included radiotherapy and nephrectomy. The chain is assembled from TRBV7-2 and TRBJ2-5, and TRBD2 may be the D gene, going by 7 matching bases. The CDR3 amino acid sequence is: CASSFLGGGPARTQYF. DNA sequence: TGTGCCAGCAGCTTCCTTGGGGGGGGCCCGGCGCGGACCCAGTACTTC.